This TCR beta chain is drawn from a study of siplizumab effects on memory and regulatory T cells. Of note for this clone: Its target is unknown.

Assays examined roughly 100,000 TCR templates per sample. Sequenced by immunoSEQ multiplex PCR; TCRdb stores in-frame clones only, minus some. The repertoire includes around 120,000 clones, roughly 94% of them detected once, and roughly 1.7% sits in the top ten. Study-wide results and caveats: Significant reduction of alloreactive sequences traceable to unstimulated CD4+ memory cells was observed with siplizumab. A minor fraction of alloreactive clones, and no more, mapped to unstimulated subsets.

This receptor was identified in a human donor in good health. The sample comprised non-Treg CD4+ T cells sorted from blood.

The CDR3 DNA reads TGTGCCAGCAAGACTAGCGGGAGCAATGAGCAGTTCTTC. Its protein is CASKTSGSNEQFF. V is TRBV25-1 and J is TRBJ2-1; 12 nucleotides match TRBD2. This CDR3 contains 13 residues. J gave up 6 bases and V 7 bases, and 1 base lay outside the gene matches. CDR1 is MGHDK, CDR2 SYGVNS, per germline.